Below are 18 T cell receptor beta chains sequenced from a single sample in a study of blood T cell repertoires in COVID-19 (dated by TCRdb to the early 2020s). Receptor amplification or capture employed the immunoSEQ multiplex PCR assay. TCRdb obtained this table from immuneACCESS and retained in-frame rearrangements with V and J assigned. These tables miss some clones; where compared with another copy, unresolved V genes account for less than half of the shortfall, and the remainder is unexplained. The table for this sample lists approximately 160,000 clones; 70% to 85% of them were counted only once. Of the sample, roughly 1.1% falls within the top ten clones. Source material: peripheral blood. These TCRs come from a man in his sixties who had recovered from COVID-19.

This clone was observed a few times. DNA for the CDR3: TGTGCCAGTAGTGGACAGGGGCCTCCTTACGAGCAGTACTTC. Translated, it gives CASSGQGPPYEQYF. V usage is TRBV19 and J usage is TRBJ2-7; 9 bases line up with TRBD1. V was pared by 5 bases and J by 4 bases, with 6 bases of the junction left unmatched. Germline values: CDR1 LNHDA, CDR2 SQIVND (reference sequence). The CDR3 has 14 residues. The variable domain in full, completed from reference TRBV19 and TRBJ2-7, reads DGGITQSPKYLFRKEGQNVTLSCEQNLNHDAMYWYRQDPGQGLRLIYYSQIVNDFQKGDIAEGYSVSREKKESFPLTVTSAQKNPTAFYLCASSGQGPPYEQYFGPGTRLTVT.

This clone was counted a single time. V gene TRBV9 combines with J gene TRBJ1-5; a weak D match, TRBD1 (5 bases). This CDR3 has 15 residues. Trimming pared 4 bases from V and 2 bases from J, leaving 13 bases between. Germline lookup yields CDR1 SGDLS and CDR2 YYNGEE. The CDR3 region is CASSPPGHGNQPQHF. For the CDR3, the DNA is TGTGCCAGCAGCCCACCCGGACATGGCAATCAGCCCCAGCATTTT. Together with reference TRBV9 and TRBJ1-5, the CDR3 gives the full variable domain: DSGVTQTPKHLITATGQRVTLRCSPRSGDLSVYWYQQSLDQGLQFLIQYYNGEERAKGNILERFSAQQFPDLHSELNLSSLELGDSALYFCASSPPGHGNQPQHFGDGTRLSIL.

The chain employs TRBV29-1 and TRBJ2-5; D is possibly TRBD1 (6 bases). With 4 bases removed from V and 5 bases from J, the gap between germline ends came to 14 bases. The CDR3 runs to 13 residues. CDR1 and CDR2 from the germline V gene are SQVTM and ANQGSEA. CDR3 residues: CSVGADGGETQYF. The CDR3 DNA sequence: TGCAGCGTTGGGGCTGATGGGGGCGAGACCCAGTACTTC.

The chain has TRBV27 and TRBJ2-7; possible D gene TRBD2, 5 bases. CDR1 is MNHEY, CDR2 SMNVEV, per germline (reference sequence). Trimming took 5 bases from V and 2 from J, leaving 13 bases between them. The CDR3 length is 14 residues. The CDR3 DNA sequence: TGTGCCAGCAGTCCCTCCGGGATCGCCTACGAGCAGTACTTC. It codes for CASSPSGIAYEQYF.

The chain carries TRBV30 and TRBJ2-2, with D perhaps TRBD1 (5 bases). V lost 3 bases and J 0 bases, leaving 11 bases between the germline ends. CDR1 and CDR2 (germline): GTSNPN, SVGIG (reference sequence). This CDR3 comprises 15 residues. The CDR3 coding sequence is TGTGCCTGGAGCTCGACAGACGCGAACACCGGGGAGCTGTTTTTT. Translation: CAWSSTDANTGELFF.

The rearrangement uses TRBV5-4 and TRBJ1-3; D remains ambiguous. The germline V gene has CDR1 SGHNT and CDR2 YYREEE (reference sequence). CDR3 size: 15 residues. The ends were cut back, 2 bases at V and 0 bases at J, with 9 bases in the middle. For the CDR3, the DNA is TGTGCCAGCAGCTTAAACAGCTTCTCTGGAAACACCATATATTTT. Translation: CASSLNSFSGNTIYF.

This clone has only one observation. This chain connects TRBV27 to TRBJ1-5; 9 bases align to TRBD1. The CDR3 is 16 amino acids. Trimming at V came to 6 bases and at J to 0 bases, leaving 6 bases not matched to a gene. Germline-derived CDR1 and CDR2 are MNHEY and SMNVEV (reference sequence). The CDR3 DNA reads TGTGCCAGCAGGGGACAGGGACGGCCTAGCAATCAGCCCCAGCATTTT. Translated, it gives CASRGQGRPSNQPQHF.

The J gene is TRBJ1-3, the V gene TRBV15, with D uncertain. The germline V gene has CDR1 LNHNV and CDR2 YYDKDF (reference sequence). V lost 0 bases and J 8 bases, leaving 8 bases between the germline ends. The CDR3 is made up of 13 amino acids. CDR3 bases: TGTGCCACCAGCAGAGATACTCGGGACACCATATATTTT. This sequence encodes CATSRDTRDTIYF.

DNA of the CDR3: TGTGCCAGCAGCTCCGGATCCCAGGATGGCTACACCTTC. This gives the protein CASSSGSQDGYTF. This chain connects TRBV7-2 to TRBJ1-2; D ambiguous. The CDR3 length is 13 residues. Trimming cost V 4 bases and J 6 bases, with 12 bases left between them. Germline V gene lookup returns CDR1 SGHTA and CDR2 FQGNSA.

This clone was counted a single time. The chain joins TRBV6-5 to TRBJ1-1; possible D gene TRBD1, 6 bases. V gave up 5 bases and J gave up 1 base, with 14 bases separating them. Germline CDR1 and CDR2: MNHEY and SVGAGI. This CDR3 spans 15 amino acids. CDR3 bases: TGTGCCAGCAGTACAGGGCAAGCTCCGAACACTGAAGCTTTCTTT. This translates into CASSTGQAPNTEAFF.

This clone was detected only a few times. The chain carries TRBV4-3 and TRBJ1-2; D not resolved. This CDR3 is built from 17 residues. Germline-derived CDR1 and CDR2 are LGHNA and YSLEER. Trimming cost V 0 bases and J 0 bases, with 14 bases left between them. The CDR3 loop is CASSQDWTDEANYGYTF. For the CDR3, the DNA is TGCGCCAGCAGCCAAGATTGGACTGACGAAGCTAACTATGGCTACACCTTC.

The V call is TRBV11-2, the J call TRBJ1-6, with 9 bases matching TRBD1. Germline V gene sequence: CDR1 SGHAT, CDR2 FQNNGV. The trim removed 10 bases at V and 12 bases at J, leaving 25 bases unmatched. This CDR3 spans 18 amino acids. CDR3 in amino acids: CAIRDREESRSKNQPLHF. The CDR3 DNA follows: TGTGCCATCAGGGACAGGGAAGAGTCAAGGTCCAAAAATCAACCCCTCCACTTT.

The CDR3 loop reads CASSQRRDTQYF. For the CDR3, the DNA is TGTGCCAGCAGCCAAAGGAGGGATACGCAGTATTTT. The rearrangement joins TRBV11-2 to TRBJ2-3; D is perhaps TRBD2 (5 bases). In germline, CDR1 is SGHAT, CDR2 FQNNGV. V dropped 5 bases and J dropped 6 bases, with 9 bases sitting between them. The CDR3 runs to 12 residues.

This clone has just one count. V gene TRBV11-2 combines with J gene TRBJ2-1, with TRBD2 matching over 13 bases. Germline V gives CDR1 SGHAT, CDR2 FQNNGV. Trimming cost V 5 bases and J 5 bases; bases outside gene matches: 6. This CDR3 region has 16 residues. DNA for the CDR3: TGTGCCAGCAGCCAAAGACTAGCGGGGGGCCACAATGAGCAGTTCTTC. As protein: CASSQRLAGGHNEQFF. Filled out from reference TRBV11-2 and TRBJ2-1, the complete variable domain reads EAGVAQSPRYKIIEKRQSVAFWCNPISGHATLYWYQQILGQGPKLLIQFQNNGVVDDSQLPKDRFSAERLKGVDSTLKIQPAKLEDSAVYLCASSQRLAGGHNEQFFGPGTRLTVL.

The chain recombines TRBV30 with TRBJ1-2; maybe TRBD1 (5 bases). V lost 0 bases and J 2 bases, leaving 10 bases between the germline ends. The germline CDR1 and CDR2 sequences are GTSNPN and SVGIG (reference sequence). The CDR3 spans 14 residues. This CDR3 is CAWSVYRRNYGYTF. The CDR3 DNA reads as TGTGCCTGGAGTGTGTACAGGCGGAACTATGGCTACACCTTC.

V is TRBV18 and J is TRBJ1-3; D perhaps matches TRBD1 (6 bases). CDR3 length: 17 residues. Germline V gene sequence: CDR1 KGHSH, CDR2 LQKENI. The V end lost 6 bases, the J end lost 0 bases, and 18 bases lay between the germline ends. The CDR3 DNA follows: TGTGCCAGCTCGCCAACAGGGAACCATGACTCTGGAAACACCATATATTTT. Its protein product is CASSPTGNHDSGNTIYF. Full variable domain (outside the CDR3, taken from reference TRBV18 and TRBJ1-3): NAGVMQNPRHLVRRRGQEARLRCSPMKGHSHVYWYRQLPEEGLKFMVYLQKENIIDESGMPKERFSAEFPKEGPSILRIQQVVRGDSAAYFCASSPTGNHDSGNTIYFGEGSWLTVV.

This clone appeared a few times. This chain joins TRBV7-9 and TRBJ1-4; 8 nucleotides line up with TRBD1. Per germline, CDR1 SEHNR and CDR2 FQNEAQ (reference sequence). Trimming removed 4 bases from V and 8 bases from J; junction bases left unmatched: 12. CDR3 length: 16 amino acids. CDR3 protein: CASSSPDRGAEEKLFF. CDR3 sequence (DNA): TGTGCCAGCAGCTCGCCCGACAGGGGCGCAGAAGAAAAACTGTTTTTT.

The V gene is TRBV19, the J gene TRBJ2-7, with D possibly being TRBD2 (5 bases). V was shortened by 5 bases and J by 4 bases, with 6 bases between the two germline ends. CDR3 length equals 11 residues. The germline V gene has CDR1 LNHDA and CDR2 SQIVND (reference sequence). The CDR3 region has the DNA TGTGCCAGTAGTGACTATTACGAGCAGTACTTC. Its translation is CASSDYYEQYF.